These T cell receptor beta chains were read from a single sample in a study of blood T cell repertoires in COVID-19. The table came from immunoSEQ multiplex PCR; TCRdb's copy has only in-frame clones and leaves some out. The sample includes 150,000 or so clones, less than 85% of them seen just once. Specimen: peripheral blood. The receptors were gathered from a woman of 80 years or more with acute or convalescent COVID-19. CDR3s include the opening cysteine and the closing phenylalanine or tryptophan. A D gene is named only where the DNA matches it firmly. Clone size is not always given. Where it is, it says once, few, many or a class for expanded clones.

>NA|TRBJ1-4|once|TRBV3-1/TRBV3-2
TGTGCCAGCAGCCAAGTTGGAGGGGCTAATGAAAAACTGTTTTTT
CASSQVGGANEKLFF
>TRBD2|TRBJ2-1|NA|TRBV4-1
TGCGCCAGCAGCCAAGATTTTGGACTAGCGGGAGTTTTCTTC
CASSQDFGLAGVFF
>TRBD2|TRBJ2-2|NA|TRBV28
TGTGCCAGCAGTTGGGAGGGGTTGCGGGAGCTGTTTTTT
CASSWEGLRELFF
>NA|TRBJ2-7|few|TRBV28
TGTGCCAGCAGCTCACCAGGGTCGGCCTACGAGCAGTACTTC
CASSSPGSAYEQYF
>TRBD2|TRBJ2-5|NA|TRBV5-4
TGTGCCAGCAGCCCGGGACTAGGGCGGCAAGAGACCCAGTACTTC
CASSPGLGRQETQYF
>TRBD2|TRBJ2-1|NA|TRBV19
TGTGCCAGTAGTATCCGAACTAGCGGGATCGCCAATGAGCAGTTCTTC
CASSIRTSGIANEQFF
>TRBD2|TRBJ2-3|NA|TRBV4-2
TGTGCCAGCAGCCAGAGTAGCGGGAGTGGAGATACGCAGTATTTT
CASSQSSGSGDTQYF
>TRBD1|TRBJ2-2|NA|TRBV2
TGTGCCAGCAGACCCCCGGTTGGACAGGGTTTCACCGGGGAGCTGTTTTTT
CASRPPVGQGFTGELFF
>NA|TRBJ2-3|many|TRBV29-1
TGCAGCGTTGACGGGGATACGCAGTATTTT
CSVDGDTQYF
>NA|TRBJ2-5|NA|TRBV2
TGTGCCAGCAGTGATTCGGCTAGCCGCCAAGGGACCCAGTACTTC
CASSDSASRQGTQYF
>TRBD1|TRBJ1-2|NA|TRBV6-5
TGTGCCAGCAGTAGGACAGGGACTAACTATGGCTACACCTTC
CASSRTGTNYGYTF
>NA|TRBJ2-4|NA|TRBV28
TGTGCCAGCAGTTTATTTAGTTCCCCAGGGCGCAAAAACATTCAGTACTTC
CASSLFSSPGRKNIQYF
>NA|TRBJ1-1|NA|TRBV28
TGTGCCAGCATTAAGGGCAGGGTAGGGAACACTGAAGCTTTCTTT
CASIKGRVGNTEAFF
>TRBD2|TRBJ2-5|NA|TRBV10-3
TGTGCCATCAGTGAGGGGGTAGCGGGAGCCCAGGAGACCCAGTACTTC
CAISEGVAGAQETQYF
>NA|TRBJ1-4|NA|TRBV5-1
TGCGCCAGCAGCTTCACAAGGGGCACTAATGAAAAACTGTTTTTT
CASSFTRGTNEKLFF
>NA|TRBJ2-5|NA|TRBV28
TGTGCCAGCAGTTCCCCCCGGGACTCCCAAGAGACCCAGTACTTC
CASSSPRDSQETQYF
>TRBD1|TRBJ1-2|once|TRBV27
TGTGCCAGCACCGGGACAGGGGTCTATGGCTACACCTTC
CASTGTGVYGYTF
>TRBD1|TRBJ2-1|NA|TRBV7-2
TGTGCCAGCAGCCCCTGGACAGGGTCCTCTGAGCAGTTCTTC
CASSPWTGSSEQFF
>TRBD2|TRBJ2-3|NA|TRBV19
TGTGCCAGTAGGGCTAGCGGTGATACGCAGTATTTT
CASRASGDTQYF
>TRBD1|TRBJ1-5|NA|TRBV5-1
TGCGCCAGCAGCTTGACAACAGGGGGTTTTAATCAGCCCCAGCATTTT
CASSLTTGGFNQPQHF
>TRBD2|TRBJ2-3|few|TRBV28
TGTGCCAGCAGTTTATTATTCGGAATAGCGGGACGCACAGATACGCAGTATTTT
CASSLLFGIAGRTDTQYF
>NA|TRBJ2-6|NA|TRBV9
TGTGCCAGCAGCTCAAGTAGTGGAGGGAGCTCTGGGGCCAACGTCCTGACTTTC
CASSSSSGGSSGANVLTF
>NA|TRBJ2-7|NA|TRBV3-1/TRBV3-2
TGTGCCAGCAGCCACCTAATAGGGGGGGGACCCCTTCTCGAGCAGTACTTC
CASSHLIGGGPLLEQYF
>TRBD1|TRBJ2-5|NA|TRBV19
TGTGCCAGTAGTCAAGCAGGGGGCCCAGAGACCCAGTACTTC
CASSQAGGPETQYF
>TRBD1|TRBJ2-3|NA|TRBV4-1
TGCGCCAGCAGCCAAGCCGGGACAGGGGGCGCAGATACGCAGTATTTT
CASSQAGTGGADTQYF
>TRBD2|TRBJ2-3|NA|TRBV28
TGTGCCAGCGCAGGTGGAACTAGCGGGATTAACACAGATACGCAGTATTTT
CASAGGTSGINTDTQYF
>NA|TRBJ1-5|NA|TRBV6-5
TGTGCCACACGCTGCCAGAGGTTCAATCAGCCCCAGCATTTT
CATRCQRFNQPQHF
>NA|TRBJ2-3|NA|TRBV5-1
TGCGCCAGCAGCCTGGCAGGGGTCACAGATACGCAGTATTTT
CASSLAGVTDTQYF
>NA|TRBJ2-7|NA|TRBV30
TGTGCCTGGAGTGTACTCAATTCCTTACTCCACGAGCAGTACTTC
CAWSVLNSLLHEQYF
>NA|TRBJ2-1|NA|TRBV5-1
TGCGCCAGCAGCTTGGTTGCGGGCCCGCCGCATGAGCAGTTCTTC
CASSLVAGPPHEQFF
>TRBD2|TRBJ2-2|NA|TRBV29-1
TGCAGCGTAAGCGGGAGAGGTGACGGGGAGCTGTTTTTT
CSVSGRGDGELFF
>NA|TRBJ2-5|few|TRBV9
TGTGCCAGCAGCGTAGGTCAGGAAGAGACCCAGTACTTC
CASSVGQEETQYF
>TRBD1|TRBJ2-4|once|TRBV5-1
TGCGCCAGCAGACAGACAGGGGGCGTTGGGAACATTCAGTACTTC
CASRQTGGVGNIQYF
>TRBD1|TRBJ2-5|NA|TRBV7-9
TGTGCCAGCAGCCAACCCGACAGGGGGCGAGAGACCCAGTACTTC
CASSQPDRGRETQYF
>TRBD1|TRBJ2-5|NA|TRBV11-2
TGTGCCAGCAGCTCGGCCGGGACAGGGGGTTTTTGGGAGACCCAGTACTTC
CASSSAGTGGFWETQYF
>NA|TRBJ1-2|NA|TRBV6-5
TGTGCCAGCAGTAGCGACTTTTACTTCTATGGCTACACCTTC
CASSSDFYFYGYTF
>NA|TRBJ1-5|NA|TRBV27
TGTGCCAGCAGACCCGCCGCGAGCAATCAGCCCCAGCATTTT
CASRPAASNQPQHF
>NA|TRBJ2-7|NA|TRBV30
TGTGCCTGGAGTAGCGACAGTGGGGCTTACGAGCAGTACTTC
CAWSSDSGAYEQYF
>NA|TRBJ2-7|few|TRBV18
TGTGCCAGCTCACCACCGGTGGCTGACGAGCAGTACTTC
CASSPPVADEQYF
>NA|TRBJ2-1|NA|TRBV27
TGTGCCAGCAGCCCGGGAACCCCCTACAATGAGCAGTTCTTC
CASSPGTPYNEQFF
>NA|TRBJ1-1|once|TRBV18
TGTGCCAGCTCACCGCGGGGGGGAGAAGTTGAAGCTTTCTTT
CASSPRGGEVEAFF
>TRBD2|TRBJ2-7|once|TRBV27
TGTGCCAGCAGTACCCTAGCGGGAGTCATTCCCGAGCAGTACTTC
CASSTLAGVIPEQYF
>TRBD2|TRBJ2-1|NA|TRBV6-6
TGTGCCAGCTATACTGAGGGTAGCGGGAGTTGGGGTGAGCAGTTCTTC
CASYTEGSGSWGEQFF
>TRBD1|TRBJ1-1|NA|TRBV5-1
TGCGCCAGCAGCTTGGTAGGGACAGGGGGCCAGACTGAAGCTTTCTTT
CASSLVGTGGQTEAFF
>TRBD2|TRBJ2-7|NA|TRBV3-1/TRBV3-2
TGTGCCAGCAGCCTCGCGGGAGAATACGAGCAGTACTTC
CASSLAGEYEQYF
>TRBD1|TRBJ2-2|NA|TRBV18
TGTGCCAGCTCACCTCGAATGCAGGGGGCGCTTAAACGGACCGGGGAGCTGTTTTTT
CASSPRMQGALKRTGELFF